This T cell receptor beta chain comes out of a study of shared clonotypes between healthy human individuals. Study-level information: The cohort comprised a couple of women and a few men. Their ages spanned 18 to 49 years.

Over several immunoSEQ plates, each subset's genomic DNA was distributed in even portions. TCRdb's copy holds only in-frame clones and misses some; the assay was immunoSEQ multiplex PCR. The data hold roughly 500,000 clones, with around 80% observed a single time. Study-wide findings and caveats: Sequencing depth was expected to influence donor clonotype sharing.

V lost 4 bases and J 3 bases, leaving 19 bases between the germline ends. The CDR3 length is 16 residues. Germline V lookup: CDR1 SGHDN, CDR2 FVKESK. As regards this clone: No antigen is known for it.

The clonotype originates from a woman between 35 and 50 years old in good health. Some clones in this sample may be carry-over from other donors' samples. The chain has TRBV14 and TRBJ2-7, with D unresolved. The sample comprised PBMCs. CDR3 sequence (DNA): TGTGCCAGCAGCCCGCTACACCAGTCGTGGGACTACGAGCAGTACTTC. Its translation is CASSPLHQSWDYEQYF.